The next 4 T cell receptor beta chains were all read from a single sample in a study of PD-L1 blockade in urothelial cancer. The sample's time point: pretreatment peripheral blood. Clones were sequenced by immunoSEQ multiplex PCR, and TCRdb holds only the in-frame ones, with some missing. The sample holds tens of thousands of clones; 90% are singletons and the top ten take about 1.7%. The sample was PBMCs, taken around atezolizumab (anti-PD-L1) treatment. All receptors derive from a man between 60 and 75 years old with urothelial cancer.

This rearrangement joins TRBV6-1 to TRBJ2-5; D perhaps matches TRBD2 (6 bases). Germline loops: CDR1 MNHNS, CDR2 SASEGT. The CDR3 consists of 13 residues. The V end lost 3 bases, the J end lost 3 bases, and 8 bases lay between the germline ends. In DNA form, the CDR3 reads TGTGCCAGCAGTGATCTAGCGAAAGAGACCCAGTACTTC. It specifies CASSDLAKETQYF.

CDR3 residues: CASSWREGSLSSGNTIYF. CDR3 nucleotide sequence: TGCGCCAGCAGCTGGAGGGAGGGGTCCTTGAGCTCTGGAAACACCATATATTTT. This chain joins TRBV5-1 and TRBJ1-3; TRBD1 is a possible D gene (5 bases). This CDR3 contains 18 residues. CDR1 is SGHRS, CDR2 YFSETQ, per germline. Trimming removed 3 bases at V and 0 bases at J, with 19 bases between.

The chain combines TRBV6-5 with TRBJ2-3; weak D call: TRBD1 (6 bases). CDR1 is MNHEY and CDR2 is SVGAGI in the germline V gene. This CDR3 contains 12 residues. Trimming cost V 8 bases and J 4 bases, with 10 bases left between them. The CDR3 is CASRQGPDTQYF. The CDR3 bases are TGTGCCAGCCGGCAGGGGCCAGATACGCAGTATTTT.

The J gene is TRBJ2-7, the V gene TRBV14; the D gene is possibly TRBD2 (6 bases). The germline V gene encodes CDR1 SGHDN and CDR2 FVKESK. This CDR3 comprises 17 residues. V was cut by 1 base and J by 6 bases, with 22 bases left in between. Written as DNA, the CDR3 is TGTGCCAGCAGCCAAGGGGTCCTTAGAGGAGGGAAACTCGAGCAGTACTTC. It yields the protein CASSQGVLRGGKLEQYF.